This T cell receptor (beta chain) was captured by sequencing in a study of blood T cell repertoires in COVID-19. Study information: From T cells, B-cell-depleted T cells, or PBMCs came the material, which was cDNA or gDNA.

This clone was counted only a few times. The authors' processing: Amplifying reference gene primers gave estimates of nucleated cell counts. Sequencing used immunoSEQ multiplex PCR; TCRdb keeps in-frame clones, though not all of them. D and trimming were read from the DNA, whereas the V and J calls and clone size are those reported in that table. Among about 220,000 clones, 80% to 85% were seen once, and the ten largest hold over 2.5%. The ends lost 5 bases at V and 3 bases at J; junction bases unmatched: 9. Germline V gene data show CDR1 as MDHEN and CDR2 as SYDVKM. The CDR3 consists of 15 residues. The TCR originated in a woman aged 25-40 years who had recovered from COVID-19. J is TRBJ1-1 and V is TRBV28; TRBD1 agrees at 7 bases. Sequencing was carried out using peripheral blood. The CDR3 DNA is TGTGCCAGCAGTAATGTGAGGGGGCTTCACACTGAAGCTTTCTTT. This translates into CASSNVRGLHTEAFF.